The 24 T cell receptor beta chains presented below share a single source sample, sequenced in a study of neoadjuvant anti-PD-1 for oral cavity cancer. TCRdb's table, derived via immunoSEQ multiplex PCR, lists solely in-frame clones and lacks some. The profile shows approximately 6,700 clones, around 82% of them singletons. The input for sequencing was PBMCs, taken before nivolumab (anti-PD-1) treatment. All receptors come from a person aged 40 to 85 with oral cavity squamous cell carcinoma.

There are a few counts of this clone. This chain joins TRBV7-2 and TRBJ1-5; 7 nucleotides align to TRBD1. Germline assignment: CDR1 SGHTA and CDR2 FQGNSA. Trimming at V came to 1 base and at J to 6 bases, leaving 9 bases not matched to a gene. The CDR3 is made up of 16 amino acids. The CDR3 here is CASSLGRDSDLQPQHF. CDR3 DNA sequence: TGTGCCAGCAGCTTAGGCCGGGACAGTGATCTTCAGCCCCAGCATTTT.

The rearrangement joins TRBV30 to TRBJ2-2; the D gene is possibly TRBD1 (6 bases). CDR3 size: 17 residues. Germline V lookup: CDR1 GTSNPN, CDR2 SVGIG (reference sequence). Trimming took 0 bases from V and 5 from J, leaving 19 bases between them. Here the CDR3 reads CAWSVKRWQGLTGELFF. DNA for the CDR3: TGTGCCTGGAGTGTAAAGAGATGGCAGGGGCTGACCGGGGAGCTGTTTTTT.

The chain combines TRBV6-5 with TRBJ2-7, with 8 bases lining up with TRBD2. V shed 2 bases and J 0 bases; nucleotides not matched to a gene: 0. The CDR3 is made up of 14 amino acids. Per germline, CDR1 MNHEY and CDR2 SVGAGI. The CDR3, as DNA: TGTGCCAGCAGTTACGCGGGGGGCTCCTACGAGCAGTACTTC. This translates into CASSYAGGSYEQYF.

The chain uses TRBV18 and TRBJ1-5, with a weak D call TRBD1 (5 bases). The germline V gene encodes CDR1 KGHSH and CDR2 LQKENI. The CDR3 loop spans 14 amino acids. V was shortened by 2 bases and J by 2 bases, with 7 bases between the two germline ends. The CDR3 DNA reads TGTGCCAGCTCACCAGGAGGGGGCAATCAGCCCCAGCATTTT. It codes for CASSPGGGNQPQHF.

V gene TRBV28 combines with J gene TRBJ1-2; D gene uncertain. Germline values: CDR1 MDHEN, CDR2 SYDVKM. Trimming stripped 4 bases from V and 4 bases from J, with 10 bases between. The CDR3 runs to 13 residues. Here the CDR3 DNA reads TGTGCCAGCAGTTACAGCGATCCCTATGGCTACACCTTC. It is translated as CASSYSDPYGYTF.

V usage is TRBV19 and J usage is TRBJ2-5; D is unresolved. CDR3 size: 10 residues. The V gene's germline CDR1 is LNHDA and CDR2 SQIVND (reference sequence). Trimming cost V 10 bases and J 5 bases, with 8 bases left between them. CDR3 residues: CATGFETQYF. CDR3 DNA: TGTGCCACCGGGTTTGAGACCCAGTACTTC.

This clone occurred a few times. The rearrangement links TRBV4-3 to TRBJ1-1; no reliable D call. In germline, CDR1 is LGHNA, CDR2 YSLEER. The CDR3 spans 15 residues. Trimming took 0 bases from V and 1 from J, leaving 9 bases between them. CDR3 sequence: CASSQDEDPNTEAFF. For the CDR3, the DNA is TGCGCCAGCAGCCAAGATGAGGACCCGAACACTGAAGCTTTCTTT.

This chain connects TRBV5-1 to TRBJ2-1; D is perhaps TRBD1 (6 bases). CDR3 length: 15 amino acids. CDR1 and CDR2 from the germline V gene are SGHRS and YFSETQ. Trimming took off 0 bases at V and 4 bases at J, with 11 bases between the two ends. CDR3 nucleotides: TGCGCCAGCAGCTTGGCTCAGGGGCTATACAATGAGCAGTTCTTC. It is translated as CASSLAQGLYNEQFF.

The chain has TRBV7-2 and TRBJ2-7; TRBD1 might be the D (6 bases). The germline gives CDR1 SGHTA, CDR2 FQGNSA. CDR3 length: 15 amino acids. V dropped 1 base and J dropped 4 bases, with 14 bases sitting between them. The CDR3 spells CASSLGSGTQYEQYF. Written as DNA, the CDR3 is TGTGCCAGCAGCTTAGGATCCGGGACACAATACGAGCAGTACTTC.

The chain recombines TRBV14 with TRBJ1-3; D gene unclear. V lost 1 base to trimming and J lost 7 bases, with 5 bases between them. The germline V gene encodes CDR1 SGHDN and CDR2 FVKESK. The CDR3 spans 12 residues. This chain's CDR3 is CASSQVSNTIYF. The CDR3 nucleotides are TGTGCCAGCAGCCAAGTTTCGAACACCATATATTTT.

V gene TRBV4-3 combines with J gene TRBJ2-1; the match to TRBD2 covers 10 bases. The CDR3 runs 15 residues. V shed 5 bases, J shed 3 bases, and the junction held 4 bases outside the gene matches. Germline V gives CDR1 LGHNA, CDR2 YSLEER. The CDR3 DNA follows: TGCGCCAGCAGCTACGGACTAGCGGTCTACAATGAGCAGTTCTTC. As protein: CASSYGLAVYNEQFF.

The chain combines TRBV27 with TRBJ2-2, with 7 bases identical to TRBD1. After removal of 7 bases from V and 4 bases from J, the junction contained 9 bases not matched to a gene. The CDR3 is 15 amino acids. From germline, CDR1 is MNHEY and CDR2 SMNVEV (reference sequence). The DNA for the CDR3 is TGTGCCAGCACCCAGGACAGGCGGATCACCGGGGAGCTGTTTTTT. This gives the protein CASTQDRRITGELFF.

The chain joins TRBV30 to TRBJ1-1; 8 nucleotides align to TRBD1. In germline, CDR1 is GTSNPN, CDR2 SVGIG (reference sequence). Trimming removed 0 bases from V and 5 bases from J; junction bases left unmatched: 5. The CDR3 spans 14 residues. CDR3 coding DNA: TGTGCCTGGAGTGTGCTGACAGGGGAGACTGAAGCTTTCTTT. Amino acid sequence: CAWSVLTGETEAFF.

The chain links TRBV11-2 to TRBJ2-1, with TRBD1 as a possible D gene (5 bases). This CDR3 comprises 12 residues. Trimming cost V 5 bases and J 8 bases, with 10 bases left between them. Germline V gives CDR1 SGHAT, CDR2 FQNNGV. The CDR3 loop is CASSGWGDEQFF. CDR3 nucleotide sequence: TGTGCCAGCAGCGGGTGGGGCGATGAGCAGTTCTTC.

This chain uses TRBV6-4 with TRBJ2-3; D call uncertain. The germline gives CDR1 MRHNA, CDR2 SNTAGT. Trimming took 10 bases from V and 4 from J, leaving 15 bases between them. This CDR3 is 13 amino acids long. DNA of the CDR3: TGTGCCACCTCAGGAGACGAGTCAGATACGCAGTATTTT. Translation gives CATSGDESDTQYF.

The V call is TRBV9, the J call TRBJ2-5; no clear D gene. The germline V gene encodes CDR1 SGDLS and CDR2 YYNGEE. The germline V and J ends were trimmed by 6 bases and 1 base, with 7 bases remaining between them. The CDR3 runs to 12 residues. As DNA, the CDR3 is TGTGCCAGCAACAGTCCCCAAGAGACCCAGTACTTC. Amino acids: CASNSPQETQYF.

This chain links TRBV5-4 with TRBJ1-1; D unclear. This CDR3 contains 12 residues. The germline gives CDR1 SGHNT, CDR2 YYREEE (reference sequence). Trimming removed 0 bases at V and 6 bases at J, with 6 bases between. The CDR3 loop is CASSLGPSEAFF. The CDR3 DNA reads TGTGCCAGCAGCTTGGGGCCTTCTGAAGCTTTCTTT.

This clone was observed a few times. The chain uses TRBV15 and TRBJ2-7, with D perhaps matching TRBD1 (6 bases). This CDR3 is 14 amino acids long. CDR1 LNHNV and CDR2 YYDKDF come from the germline V gene (reference sequence). V was pared by 1 base and J by 5 bases, with 12 bases between. The CDR3 sequence is CATSRATGRHEQYF. For the CDR3, the DNA is TGTGCCACCAGCAGAGCTACAGGGCGCCACGAGCAGTACTTC.

The rearrangement joins TRBV7-3 to TRBJ1-1, with 7 bases lining up with TRBD1. The CDR3 covers 14 residues. Germline V gene lookup returns CDR1 SGHTA and CDR2 FQGTGA. Unmatched junction bases numbered 7, after V lost 5 bases and J lost 4 bases. CDR3 sequence (DNA): TGTGCCAGCAGCGTCCTAGGGGGCCCCACTGAAGCTTTCTTT. Translation gives CASSVLGGPTEAFF.

The chain couples TRBV19 to TRBJ1-1, with unresolved D. This CDR3 is built from 12 residues. Per the germline V gene, CDR1 is LNHDA and CDR2 is SQIVND (reference sequence). Trimming stripped 7 bases from V and 4 bases from J, with 10 bases between. The DNA for the CDR3 is TGTGCCAGTACAATAGGAGTCACTGAAGCTTTCTTT. It yields the protein CASTIGVTEAFF.

The chain combines TRBV5-1 with TRBJ2-3; 9 nucleotides align to TRBD2. This CDR3 comprises 15 residues. The germline CDR1 and CDR2 sequences are SGHRS and YFSETQ. Trimming removed 4 bases from V and 1 base from J; junction bases left unmatched: 4. CDR3 in amino acids: CASSAGLAGTDTQYF. The DNA of the CDR3 is TGCGCCAGCAGCGCGGGACTAGCTGGCACAGATACGCAGTATTTT.

This clone showed up just a few times. This chain joins TRBV7-9 and TRBJ2-2; no definite D call. The ends were cut back, 4 bases at V and 1 base at J, with 7 bases in the middle. The germline V gene encodes CDR1 SEHNR and CDR2 FQNEAQ (reference sequence). CDR3 size: 14 residues. The DNA of the CDR3 is TGTGCCAGCAGCTCCGGGCAGAACACCGGGGAGCTGTTTTTT. It translates to CASSSGQNTGELFF.

This clone turned up a few times. V and J are TRBV5-1 and TRBJ1-5, with 9 bases identical to TRBD1. The CDR3 totals 15 residues. Germline values: CDR1 SGHRS, CDR2 YFSETQ. The J segment lost 6 bases and the V segment lost 1 base, leaving 5 bases of the junction unmatched. CDR3 in amino acids: CASSLTTGGTQPQHF. The CDR3 DNA is TGCGCCAGCAGCTTGACTACAGGGGGCACTCAGCCCCAGCATTTT.

The chain uses TRBV7-2 and TRBJ2-5, with D possibly TRBD1 on 5 matching bases. Between the trimmed V and J ends, which lost 0 bases and 2 bases, there was a span of 13 bases. CDR3 size: 16 residues. Germline V gene sequence: CDR1 SGHTA, CDR2 FQGNSA. The CDR3 DNA sequence: TGTGCCAGCAGCTTAGCGGCAGGGCTTGGGCAAGAGACCCAGTACTTC. This encodes CASSLAAGLGQETQYF.